This T cell receptor beta chain was documented in a study of response to subunit inactivated influenza vaccine. There are a few counts of this clonotype. Each CDR3 protein is one row after TCRdb ran MiXCR on the RT-PCR reads. The sample lists 700,000 to 800,000 distinct CDR3 sequences; approximately 17% were seen once. Trimming took off 5 bases at V and 7 bases at J, with 9 bases between the two ends. The CDR3 runs to 11 residues. The germline gives CDR1 DFQATT, CDR2 SNEGSKA (reference sequence). The V and J genes are TRBV20-1 and TRBJ2-1; D is undetermined. Sequenced material: PBMCs from blood, taken roughly 5 days after vaccination. This TCR was recovered from a man aged 45-65 years who received an inactivated influenza vaccine. Here the CDR3 reads CSAPTRNEQFF. The CDR3 DNA is TGCAGTGCTCCGACCCGGAATGAGCAGTTCTTC.